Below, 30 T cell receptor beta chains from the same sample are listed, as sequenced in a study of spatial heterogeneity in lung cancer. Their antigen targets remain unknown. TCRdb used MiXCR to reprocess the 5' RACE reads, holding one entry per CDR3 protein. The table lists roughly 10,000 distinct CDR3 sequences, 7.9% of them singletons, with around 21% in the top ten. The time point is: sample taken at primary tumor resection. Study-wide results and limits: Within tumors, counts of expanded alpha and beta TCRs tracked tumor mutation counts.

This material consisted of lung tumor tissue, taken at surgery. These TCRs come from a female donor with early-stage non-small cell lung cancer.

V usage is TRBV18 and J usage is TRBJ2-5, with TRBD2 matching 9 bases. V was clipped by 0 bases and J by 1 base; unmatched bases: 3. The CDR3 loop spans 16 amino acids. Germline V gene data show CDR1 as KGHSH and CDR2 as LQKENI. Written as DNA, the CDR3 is TGTGCCAGCTCACCACCTGGTAGCGGGGGCCAAGAGACCCAGTACTTC. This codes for CASSPPGSGGQETQYF.

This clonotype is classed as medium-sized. The CDR3 DNA reads as TGTGCCAGCAGCTTCTGGGCAGGGAGACAAGAGACCCAGTACTTC. It specifies CASSFWAGRQETQYF. The rearrangement uses TRBV11-2 and TRBJ2-5; D may match TRBD1 or TRBD2 (5 bases each). V lost 3 bases and J 2 bases, leaving 13 bases between the germline ends. CDR1 and CDR2 from the germline V gene are SGHAT and FQNNGV. The length of the CDR3 is 15 residues.

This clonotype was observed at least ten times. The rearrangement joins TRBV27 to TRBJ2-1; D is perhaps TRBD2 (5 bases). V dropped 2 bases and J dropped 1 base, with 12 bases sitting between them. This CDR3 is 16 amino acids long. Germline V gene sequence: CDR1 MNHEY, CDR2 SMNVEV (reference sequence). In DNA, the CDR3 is TGTGCCAGCAGTTTAACCCCGGGAAAGTCCTACAATGAGCAGTTCTTC. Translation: CASSLTPGKSYNEQFF.

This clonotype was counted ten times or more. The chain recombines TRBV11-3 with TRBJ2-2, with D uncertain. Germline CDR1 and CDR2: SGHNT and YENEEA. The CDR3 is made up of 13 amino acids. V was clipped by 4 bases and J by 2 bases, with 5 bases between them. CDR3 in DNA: TGTGCCAGCAGCTATCGAAACACCGGGGAGCTGTTTTTT. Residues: CASSYRNTGELFF. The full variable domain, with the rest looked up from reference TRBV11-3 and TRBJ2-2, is EAGVVQSPRYKIIEKKQPVAFWCNPISGHNTLYWYLQNLGQGPELLIRYENEEAVDDSQLPKDRFSAERLKGVDSTLKIQPAELGDSAVYLCASSYRNTGELFFGEGSRLTVL.

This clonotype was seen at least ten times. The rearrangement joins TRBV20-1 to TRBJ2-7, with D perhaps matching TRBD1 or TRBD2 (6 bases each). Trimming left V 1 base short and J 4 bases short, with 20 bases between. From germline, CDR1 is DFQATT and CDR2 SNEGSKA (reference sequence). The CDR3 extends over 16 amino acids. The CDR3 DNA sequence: TGCAGTGCTAGAGGGGGGGCCCCTGGCCCCAATTACGAGCAGTACTTC. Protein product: CSARGGAPGPNYEQYF.

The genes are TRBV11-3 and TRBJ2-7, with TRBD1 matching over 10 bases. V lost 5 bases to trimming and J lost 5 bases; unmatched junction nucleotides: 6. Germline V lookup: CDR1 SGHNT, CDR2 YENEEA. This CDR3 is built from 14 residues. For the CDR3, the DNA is TGTGCCAGCAGCCTCCGGGACAGGGGTGACGAGCAGTACTTC. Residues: CASSLRDRGDEQYF.

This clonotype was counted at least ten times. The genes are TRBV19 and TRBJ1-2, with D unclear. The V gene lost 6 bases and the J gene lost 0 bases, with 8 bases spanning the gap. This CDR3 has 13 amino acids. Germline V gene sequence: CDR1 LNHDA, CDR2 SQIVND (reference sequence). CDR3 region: CASRNQSNYGYTF. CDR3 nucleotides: TGTGCCAGTAGGAATCAATCTAACTATGGCTACACCTTC.

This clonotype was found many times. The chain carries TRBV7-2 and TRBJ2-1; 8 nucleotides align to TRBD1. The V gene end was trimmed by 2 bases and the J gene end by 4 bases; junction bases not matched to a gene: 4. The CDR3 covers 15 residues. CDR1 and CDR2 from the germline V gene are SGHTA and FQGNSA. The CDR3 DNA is TGTGCCAGCAGCTTACGACAGGGGAATTACAATGAGCAGTTCTTC. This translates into CASSLRQGNYNEQFF. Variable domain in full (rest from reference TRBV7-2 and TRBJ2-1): GAGVSQSPSNKVTEKGKDVELRCDPISGHTALYWYRQSLGQGLEFLIYFQGNSAPDKSGLPSDRFSAERTGGSVSTLTIQRTQQEDSAVYLCASSLRQGNYNEQFFGPGTRLTVL.

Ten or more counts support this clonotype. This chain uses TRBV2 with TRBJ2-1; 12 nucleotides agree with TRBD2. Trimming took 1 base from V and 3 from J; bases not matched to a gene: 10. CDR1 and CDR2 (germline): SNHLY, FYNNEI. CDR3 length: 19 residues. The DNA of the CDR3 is TGTGCCAGCAGTGAAGGGGGACCGACTAGCGGGAGTTTCTACAATGAGCAGTTCTTC. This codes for CASSEGGPTSGSFYNEQFF.

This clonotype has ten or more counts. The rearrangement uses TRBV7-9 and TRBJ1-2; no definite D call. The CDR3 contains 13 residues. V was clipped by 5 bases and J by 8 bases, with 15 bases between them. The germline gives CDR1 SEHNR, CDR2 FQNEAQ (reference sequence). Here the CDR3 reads CASSPRTSEGYTF. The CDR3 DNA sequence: TGTGCCAGCAGCCCAAGGACTTCGGAAGGCTACACCTTC. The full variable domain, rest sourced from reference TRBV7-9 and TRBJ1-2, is DTGVSQNPRHKITKRGQNVTFRCDPISEHNRLYWYRQTLGQGPEFLTYFQNEAQLEKSRLLSDRFSAERPKGSFSTLEIQRTEQGDSAMYLCASSPRTSEGYTFGSGTRLTVV.

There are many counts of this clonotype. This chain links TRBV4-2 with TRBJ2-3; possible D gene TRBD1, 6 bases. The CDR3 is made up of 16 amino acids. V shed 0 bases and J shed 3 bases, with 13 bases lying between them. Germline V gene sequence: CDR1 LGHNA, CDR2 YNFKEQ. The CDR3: CASSQEPVGGTDTQYF. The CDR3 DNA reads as TGTGCCAGCAGCCAAGAGCCGGTAGGGGGTACAGATACGCAGTATTTT.

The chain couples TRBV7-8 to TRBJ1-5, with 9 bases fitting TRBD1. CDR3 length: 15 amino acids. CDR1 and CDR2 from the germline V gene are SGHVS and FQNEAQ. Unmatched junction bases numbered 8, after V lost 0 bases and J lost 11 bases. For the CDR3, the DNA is TGTGCCAGCAGCTTAGCGCGGGGTGGACAGGGGTCCCAGCATTTT. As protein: CASSLARGGQGSQHF.

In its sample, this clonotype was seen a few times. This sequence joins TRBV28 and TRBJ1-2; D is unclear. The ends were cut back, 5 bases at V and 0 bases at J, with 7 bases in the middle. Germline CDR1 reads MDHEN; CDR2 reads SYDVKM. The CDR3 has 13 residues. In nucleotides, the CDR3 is TGTGCCAGCAGTCCCGGAACTAACTATGGCTACACCTTC. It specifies CASSPGTNYGYTF.

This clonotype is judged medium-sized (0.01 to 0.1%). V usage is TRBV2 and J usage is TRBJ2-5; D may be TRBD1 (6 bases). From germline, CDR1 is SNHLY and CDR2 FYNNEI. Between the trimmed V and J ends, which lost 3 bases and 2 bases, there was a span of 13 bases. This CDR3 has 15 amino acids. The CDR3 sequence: CASSDGRGKQETQYF. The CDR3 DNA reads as TGTGCCAGCAGTGATGGCAGGGGCAAACAAGAGACCCAGTACTTC.

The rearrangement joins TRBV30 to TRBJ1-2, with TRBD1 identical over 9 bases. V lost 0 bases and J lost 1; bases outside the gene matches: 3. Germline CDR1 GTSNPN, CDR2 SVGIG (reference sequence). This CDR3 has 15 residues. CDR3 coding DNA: TGTGCCTGGAGTGTACCGGACAGGGGTAACTATGGCTACACCTTC. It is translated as CAWSVPDRGNYGYTF. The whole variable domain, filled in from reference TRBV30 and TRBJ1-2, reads SQTIHQWPATLVQPVGSPLSLECTVEGTSNPNLYWYRQAAGRGLQLLFYSVGIGQISSEVPQNLSASRPQDRQFILSSKKLLLSDSGFYLCAWSVPDRGNYGYTFGSGTRLTVV.

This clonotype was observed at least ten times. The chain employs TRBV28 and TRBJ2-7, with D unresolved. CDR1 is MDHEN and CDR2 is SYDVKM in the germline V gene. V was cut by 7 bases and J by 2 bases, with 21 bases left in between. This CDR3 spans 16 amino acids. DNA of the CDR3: TGTGCCAGCACCTCCACCGTTGAGTCTGTAGCCTACGAGCAGTACTTC. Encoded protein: CASTSTVESVAYEQYF. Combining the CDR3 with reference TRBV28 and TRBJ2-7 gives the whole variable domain DVKVTQSSRYLVKRTGEKVFLECVQDMDHENMFWYRQDPGLGLRLIYFSYDVKMKEKGDIPEGYSVSREKKERFSLILESASTNQTSMYLCASTSTVESVAYEQYFGPGTRLTVT.

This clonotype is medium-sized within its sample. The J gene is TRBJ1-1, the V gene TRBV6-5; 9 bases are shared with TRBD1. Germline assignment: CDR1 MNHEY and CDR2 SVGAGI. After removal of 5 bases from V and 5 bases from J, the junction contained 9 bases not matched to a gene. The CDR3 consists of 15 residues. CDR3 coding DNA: TGTGCCAGCAGTCCCCAGACAGGGGGTTATACTGAAGCTTTCTTT. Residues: CASSPQTGGYTEAFF.

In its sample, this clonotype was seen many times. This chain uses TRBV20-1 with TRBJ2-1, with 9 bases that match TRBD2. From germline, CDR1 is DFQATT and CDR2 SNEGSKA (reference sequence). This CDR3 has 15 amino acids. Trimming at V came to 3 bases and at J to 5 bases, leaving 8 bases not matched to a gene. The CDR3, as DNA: TGCAGTGCTAGTAGGAGCGGGGGGACCAACAATGAGCAGTTCTTC. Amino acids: CSASRSGGTNNEQFF.

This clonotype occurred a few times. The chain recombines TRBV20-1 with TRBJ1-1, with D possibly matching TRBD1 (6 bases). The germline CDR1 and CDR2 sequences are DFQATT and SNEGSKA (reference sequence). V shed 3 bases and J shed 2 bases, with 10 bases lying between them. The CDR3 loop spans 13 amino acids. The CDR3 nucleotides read TGCAGTGCTAGGGGGGGCCGCAACACTGAAGCTTTCTTT. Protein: CSARGGRNTEAFF.

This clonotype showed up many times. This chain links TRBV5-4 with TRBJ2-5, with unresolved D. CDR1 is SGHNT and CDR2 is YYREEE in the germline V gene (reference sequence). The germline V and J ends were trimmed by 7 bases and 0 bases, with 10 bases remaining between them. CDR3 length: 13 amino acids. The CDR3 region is CASSRPYQETQYF. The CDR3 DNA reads TGTGCCAGCTCTCGTCCGTACCAAGAGACCCAGTACTTC.

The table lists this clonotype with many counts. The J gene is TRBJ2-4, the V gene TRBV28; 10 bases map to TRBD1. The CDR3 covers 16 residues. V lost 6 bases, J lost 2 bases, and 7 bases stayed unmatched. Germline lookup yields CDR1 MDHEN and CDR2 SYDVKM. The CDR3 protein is CASSPGQGLTKNIQYF. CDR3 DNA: TGTGCCAGCAGCCCGGGACAGGGGCTAACCAAAAACATTCAGTACTTC.

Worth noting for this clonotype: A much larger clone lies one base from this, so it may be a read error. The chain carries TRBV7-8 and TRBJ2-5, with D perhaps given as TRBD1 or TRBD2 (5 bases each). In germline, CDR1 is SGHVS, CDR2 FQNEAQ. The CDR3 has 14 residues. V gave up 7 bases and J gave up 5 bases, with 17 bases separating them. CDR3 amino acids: CASTPGDQAETQYF. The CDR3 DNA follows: TGTGCCAGCACCCCCGGGGACCAGGCGGAGACCCAGTACTTC.

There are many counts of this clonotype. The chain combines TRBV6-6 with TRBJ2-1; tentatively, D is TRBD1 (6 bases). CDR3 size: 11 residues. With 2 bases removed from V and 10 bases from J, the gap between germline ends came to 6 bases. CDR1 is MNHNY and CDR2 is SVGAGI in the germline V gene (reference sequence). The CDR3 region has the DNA TGTGCCAGCAGTTACGACAGGGAGCAGTTCTTC. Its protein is CASSYDREQFF.

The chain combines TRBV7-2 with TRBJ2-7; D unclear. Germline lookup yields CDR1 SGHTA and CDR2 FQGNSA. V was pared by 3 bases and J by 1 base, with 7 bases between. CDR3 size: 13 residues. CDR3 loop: CASSFAPSYEQYF. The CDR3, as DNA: TGTGCCAGCAGCTTTGCCCCTTCCTACGAGCAGTACTTC.

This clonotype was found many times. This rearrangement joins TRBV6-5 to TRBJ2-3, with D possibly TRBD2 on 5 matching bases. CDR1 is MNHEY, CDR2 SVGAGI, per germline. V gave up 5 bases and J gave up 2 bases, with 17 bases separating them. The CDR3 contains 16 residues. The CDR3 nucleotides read TGTGCCAGCAGTCCCAAGCCGAGGGCACACACAGATACGCAGTATTTT. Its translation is CASSPKPRAHTDTQYF.

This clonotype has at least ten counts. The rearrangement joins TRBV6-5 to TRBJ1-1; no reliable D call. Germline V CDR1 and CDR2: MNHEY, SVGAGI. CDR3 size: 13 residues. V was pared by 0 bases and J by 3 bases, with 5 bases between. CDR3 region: CASSYSFYTEAFF. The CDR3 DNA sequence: TGTGCCAGCAGTTACTCGTTCTACACTGAAGCTTTCTTT.

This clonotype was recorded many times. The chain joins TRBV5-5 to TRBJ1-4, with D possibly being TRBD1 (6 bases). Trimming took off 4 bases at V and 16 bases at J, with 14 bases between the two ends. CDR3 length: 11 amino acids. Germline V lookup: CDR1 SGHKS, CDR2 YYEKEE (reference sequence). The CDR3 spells CASSLKGEAFF. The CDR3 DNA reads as TGTGCCAGCAGCCTTAAGGGGGAGGCGTTTTTT.

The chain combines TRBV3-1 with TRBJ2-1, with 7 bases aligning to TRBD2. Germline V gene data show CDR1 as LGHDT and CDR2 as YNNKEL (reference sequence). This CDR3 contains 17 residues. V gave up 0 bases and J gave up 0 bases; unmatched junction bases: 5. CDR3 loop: CASSQDGGSFSYNEQFF. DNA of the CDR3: TGTGCCAGCAGCCAAGACGGCGGGAGCTTCTCCTACAATGAGCAGTTCTTC.

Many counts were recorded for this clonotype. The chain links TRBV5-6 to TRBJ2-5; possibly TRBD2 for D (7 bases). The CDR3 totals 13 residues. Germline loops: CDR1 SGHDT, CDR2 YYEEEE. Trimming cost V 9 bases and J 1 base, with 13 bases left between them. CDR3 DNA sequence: TGTGCCACCGGGGGCGGGGGCCAAGAGACCCAGTACTTC. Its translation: CATGGGGQETQYF.

CDR3 nucleotide sequence: TGTGCCAGTAGTATTTACCCGGACAGGAACACCGGGGAGCTGTTTTTT. Translated: CASSIYPDRNTGELFF. The gene calls are TRBV19 and TRBJ2-2; maybe TRBD1 (6 bases). This CDR3 contains 16 residues. The germline V gene encodes CDR1 LNHDA and CDR2 SQIVND (reference sequence). V was trimmed by 3 bases and J by 1 base, leaving 12 bases between them.